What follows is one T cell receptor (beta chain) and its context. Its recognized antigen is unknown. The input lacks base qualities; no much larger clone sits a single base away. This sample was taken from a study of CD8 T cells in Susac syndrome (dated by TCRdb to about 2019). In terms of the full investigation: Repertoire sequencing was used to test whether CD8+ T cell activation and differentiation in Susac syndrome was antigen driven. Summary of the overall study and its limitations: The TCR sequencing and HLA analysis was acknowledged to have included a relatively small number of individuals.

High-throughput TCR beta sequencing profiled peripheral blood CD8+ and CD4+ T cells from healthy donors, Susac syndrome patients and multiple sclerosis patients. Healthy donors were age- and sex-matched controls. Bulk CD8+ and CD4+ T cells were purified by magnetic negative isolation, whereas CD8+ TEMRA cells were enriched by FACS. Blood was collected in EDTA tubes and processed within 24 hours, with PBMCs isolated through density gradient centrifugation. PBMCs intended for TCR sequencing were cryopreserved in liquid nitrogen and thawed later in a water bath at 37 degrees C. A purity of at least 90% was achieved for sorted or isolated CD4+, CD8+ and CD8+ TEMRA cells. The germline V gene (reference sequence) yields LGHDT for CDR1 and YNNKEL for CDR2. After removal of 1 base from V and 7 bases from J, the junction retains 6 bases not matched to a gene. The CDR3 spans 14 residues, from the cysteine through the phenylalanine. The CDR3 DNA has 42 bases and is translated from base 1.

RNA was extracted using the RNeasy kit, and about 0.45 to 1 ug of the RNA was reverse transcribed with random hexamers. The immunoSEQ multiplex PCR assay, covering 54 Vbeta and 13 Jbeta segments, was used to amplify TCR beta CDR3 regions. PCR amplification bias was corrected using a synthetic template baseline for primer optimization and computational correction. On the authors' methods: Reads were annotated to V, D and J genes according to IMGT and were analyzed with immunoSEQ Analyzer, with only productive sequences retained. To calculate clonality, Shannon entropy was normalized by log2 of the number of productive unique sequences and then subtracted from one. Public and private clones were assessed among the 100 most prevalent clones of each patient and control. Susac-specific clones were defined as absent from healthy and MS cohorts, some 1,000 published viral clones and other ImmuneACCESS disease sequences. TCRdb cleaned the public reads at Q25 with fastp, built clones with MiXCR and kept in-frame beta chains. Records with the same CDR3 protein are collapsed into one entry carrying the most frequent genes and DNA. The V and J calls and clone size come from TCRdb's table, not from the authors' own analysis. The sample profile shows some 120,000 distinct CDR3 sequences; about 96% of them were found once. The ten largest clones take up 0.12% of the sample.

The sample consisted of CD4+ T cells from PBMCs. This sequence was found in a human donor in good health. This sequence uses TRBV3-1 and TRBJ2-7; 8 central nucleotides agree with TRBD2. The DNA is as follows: TGTGCCAGCAGCCAAGCAGCGGGAGAACGGGAGCAGTACTTC. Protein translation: CASSQAAGEREQYF.